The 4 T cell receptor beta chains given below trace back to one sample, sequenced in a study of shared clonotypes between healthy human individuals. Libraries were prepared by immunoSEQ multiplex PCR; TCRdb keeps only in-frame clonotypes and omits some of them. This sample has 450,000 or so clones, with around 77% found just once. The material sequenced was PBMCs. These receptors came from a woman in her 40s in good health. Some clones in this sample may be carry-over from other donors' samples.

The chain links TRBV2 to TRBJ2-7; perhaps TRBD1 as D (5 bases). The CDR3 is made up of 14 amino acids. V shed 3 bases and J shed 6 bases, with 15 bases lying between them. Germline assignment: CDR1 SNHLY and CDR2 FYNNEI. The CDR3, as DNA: TGTGCCAGCAGTGAGGGGCAGGTTGTAGGCGAGCAGTACTTC. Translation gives CASSEGQVVGEQYF.

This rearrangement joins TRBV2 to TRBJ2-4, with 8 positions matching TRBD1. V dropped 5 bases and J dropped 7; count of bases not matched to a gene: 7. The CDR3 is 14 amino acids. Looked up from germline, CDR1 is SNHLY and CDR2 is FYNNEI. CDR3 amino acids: CASSQGQGANIQYF. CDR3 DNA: TGTGCCAGCAGTCAGGGGCAGGGGGCCAACATTCAGTACTTC. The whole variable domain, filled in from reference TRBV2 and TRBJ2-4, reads EPEVTQTPSHQVTQMGQEVILRCVPISNHLYFYWYRQILGQKVEFLVSFYNNEISEKSEIFDDQFSVERPDGSNFTLKIRSTKLEDSAMYFCASSQGQGANIQYFGAGTRLSVL.

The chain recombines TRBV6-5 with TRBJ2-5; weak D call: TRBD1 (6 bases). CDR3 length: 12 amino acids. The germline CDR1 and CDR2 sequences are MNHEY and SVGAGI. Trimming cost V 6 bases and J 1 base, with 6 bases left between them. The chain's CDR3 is CASRDSQETQYF. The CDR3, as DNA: TGTGCCAGCAGGGACAGCCAAGAGACCCAGTACTTC.

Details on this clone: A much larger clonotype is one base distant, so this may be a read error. CDR3 protein: CSARSSHEQYF. The CDR3 nucleotides are TGCAGTGCTAGGAGCTCCCACGAGCAGTACTTC. This chain joins TRBV20-1 and TRBJ2-7; no clear D gene. Germline V gene data show CDR1 as DFQATT and CDR2 as SNEGSKA (reference sequence). The CDR3 extends over 11 amino acids.